This T cell receptor beta chain was observed in a study of T cells and Merkel cell carcinoma outcomes. Sequencing was performed with immunoSEQ multiplex PCR; in TCRdb, only in-frame clones are kept and a portion is missing. This table has fewer than 20,000 clones, more than 80% appearing once. Study-wide results and caveats: Merkel cell carcinoma outcomes were reportedly predicted by repertoire and T-cell density.

Note on this clone: The antigen remains undetermined.

The CDR3 contains 14 residues. CDR1 and CDR2 (germline): LNHDA, SQIVND (reference sequence). The V end lost 3 bases, the J end lost 6 bases, and 14 bases lay between the germline ends. Sequencing was performed on tumor tissue from Merkel cell carcinoma. The chain recombines TRBV19 with TRBJ2-5, with D unresolved. This receptor was obtained from a human donor with Merkel cell carcinoma. CDR3 in DNA: TGTGCCAGTAGTATGAGCCAGTTCTCCAAGACCCAGTACTTC. It encodes CASSMSQFSKTQYF.